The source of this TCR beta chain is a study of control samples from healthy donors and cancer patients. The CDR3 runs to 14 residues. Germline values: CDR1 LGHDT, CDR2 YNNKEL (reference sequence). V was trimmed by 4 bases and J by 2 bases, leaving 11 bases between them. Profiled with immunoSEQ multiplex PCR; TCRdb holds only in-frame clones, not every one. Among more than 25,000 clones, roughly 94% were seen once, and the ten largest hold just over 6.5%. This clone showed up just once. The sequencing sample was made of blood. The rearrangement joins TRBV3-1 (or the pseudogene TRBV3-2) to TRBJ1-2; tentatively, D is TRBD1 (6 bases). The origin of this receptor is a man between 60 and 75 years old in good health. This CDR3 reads CASSPMTGNYGYTF. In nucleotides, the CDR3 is TGTGCCAGCAGCCCAATGACAGGAAACTATGGCTACACCTTC.